This TCR beta chain stems from a study of T cells in Graves' hyperthyroidism and ophthalmopathy. There are 15 residues in the CDR3. V lost 2 bases and J lost 6, with 13 bases in between. Per germline, CDR1 MGHRA and CDR2 YSYEKL. Amplification yielded TCR beta CDR3 regions, with RNA transcripts as the source. The HTBI set primed first-round TCR CDR3 RT-PCR. TCRdb re-derived calls from the multiplex PCR reads in MiXCR, one entry per CDR3 protein. Of 300,000 to 350,000 distinct CDR3 sequences detected, roughly 17% appear once; the ten largest clones hold approximately 33%. Sequencing input: blood. The TCR was taken from a young man with Graves' hyperthyroidism. The chain carries TRBV4-1 and TRBJ2-2; D might be TRBD1 (5 bases). CDR3: CASSQSYGAPGELFF. The CDR3 region has the DNA TGCGCCAGCAGCCAATCTTATGGGGCTCCCGGGGAGCTGTTTTTT.